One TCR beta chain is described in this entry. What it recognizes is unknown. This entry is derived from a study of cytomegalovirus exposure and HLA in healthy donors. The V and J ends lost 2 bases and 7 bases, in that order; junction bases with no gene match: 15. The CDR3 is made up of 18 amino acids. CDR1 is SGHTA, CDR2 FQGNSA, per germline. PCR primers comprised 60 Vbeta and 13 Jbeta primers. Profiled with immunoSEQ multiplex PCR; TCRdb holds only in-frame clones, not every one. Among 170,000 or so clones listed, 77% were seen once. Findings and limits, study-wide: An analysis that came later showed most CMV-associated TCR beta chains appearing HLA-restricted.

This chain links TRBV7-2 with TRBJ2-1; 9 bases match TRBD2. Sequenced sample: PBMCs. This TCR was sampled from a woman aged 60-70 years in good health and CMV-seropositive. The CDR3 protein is CASSLLALRLAVRNEQFF. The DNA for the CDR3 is TGTGCCAGCAGCTTATTAGCTTTGAGACTAGCGGTGAGAAATGAGCAGTTCTTC.